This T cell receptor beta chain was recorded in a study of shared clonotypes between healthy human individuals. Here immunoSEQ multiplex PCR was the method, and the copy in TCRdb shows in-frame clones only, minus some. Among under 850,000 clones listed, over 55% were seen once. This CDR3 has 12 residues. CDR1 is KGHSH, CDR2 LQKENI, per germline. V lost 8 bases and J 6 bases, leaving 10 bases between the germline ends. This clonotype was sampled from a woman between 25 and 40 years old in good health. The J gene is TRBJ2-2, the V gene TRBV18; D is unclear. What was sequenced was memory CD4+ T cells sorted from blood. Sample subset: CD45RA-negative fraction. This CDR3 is CASRIGSGELFF. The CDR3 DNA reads TGTGCCAGCCGTATAGGGTCCGGGGAGCTGTTTTTT. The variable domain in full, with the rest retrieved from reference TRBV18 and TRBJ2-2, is NAGVMQNPRHLVRRRGQEARLRCSPMKGHSHVYWYRQLPEEGLKFMVYLQKENIIDESGMPKERFSAEFPKEGPSILRIQQVVRGDSAAYFCASRIGSGELFFGEGSRLTVL.